This T cell receptor (beta chain) was captured by sequencing in a study of somatic mutations in cytotoxic T cells in rheumatoid arthritis. Study as a whole: Sorting by flow gave nearly 100% purity for some V beta antibody-stained T-cell populations, including V beta1+ cells sequenced for TCRB. Whole-study findings and limits: Clonality of CD8+ cells rose with age in rheumatoid arthritis patients but not healthy controls. Rheumatoid arthritis patients showed slight TRBV07 underrepresentation, unadjusted for multiple comparisons.

CDR1 is MGHDK, CDR2 SYGVNS, per germline. Trimming stripped 8 bases from V and 7 bases from J, with 14 bases between. The CDR3 runs 12 residues. Method: immunoSEQ multiplex PCR; TCRdb's copy keeps in-frame clones and lacks some. The table lists 15,000 to 20,000 clones, approximately 80% of them singletons. Isolating CD4+ and CD8+ cells involved positive magnetic bead selection on an AutoMACS. Their purity was then checked by flow cytometry. For this clone: Its antigen is unknown.

V and J are TRBV25-1 and TRBJ1-2, with D uncertain. The receptor's source is an adult with rheumatoid arthritis. Sequencing used CD8+ T cells sorted from blood. CDR3 coding DNA: TGTGCCAGCCGGGATCCCCAAGGTGGCTACACCTTC. This sequence encodes CASRDPQGGYTF.